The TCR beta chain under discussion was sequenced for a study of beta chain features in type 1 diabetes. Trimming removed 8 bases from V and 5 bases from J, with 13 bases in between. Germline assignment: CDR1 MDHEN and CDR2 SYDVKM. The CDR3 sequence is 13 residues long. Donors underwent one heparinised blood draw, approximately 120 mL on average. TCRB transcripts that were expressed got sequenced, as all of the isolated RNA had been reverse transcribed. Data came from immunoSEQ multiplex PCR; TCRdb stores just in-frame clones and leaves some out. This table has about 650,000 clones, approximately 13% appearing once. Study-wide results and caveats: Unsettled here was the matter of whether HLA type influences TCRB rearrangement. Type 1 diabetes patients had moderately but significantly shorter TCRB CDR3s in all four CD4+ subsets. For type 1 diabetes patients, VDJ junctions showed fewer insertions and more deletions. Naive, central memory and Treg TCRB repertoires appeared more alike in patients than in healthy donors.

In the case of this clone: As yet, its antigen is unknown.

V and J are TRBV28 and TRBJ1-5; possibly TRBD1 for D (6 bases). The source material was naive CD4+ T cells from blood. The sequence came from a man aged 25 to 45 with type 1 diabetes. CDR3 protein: CASEGTIYQPQHF. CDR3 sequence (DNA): TGTGCCAGCGAGGGGACAATCTATCAGCCCCAGCATTTT.